Presented here are 4 T cell receptor beta chains from one specimen sequenced in a study of blood T cells in healthy people across ages. A J-beta primer mix and a sample-barcoded 5' primer were used in a second PCR of roughly 7 to 12 cycles. TCRdb reprocessed the 5' RACE reads via MiXCR and lists one record per CDR3 protein. Among roughly 1,500,000 distinct CDR3 sequences listed, approximately 40% were seen once. Specimen: blood. The receptors here all came from a woman between 18 and 30 years old in good health.

This clonotype showed up just a few times. CDR3 coding DNA: TGTGCCAGCAGCGTATCCGGGGACAGGGAAAACTATGGCTACACCTTC. Protein sequence: CASSVSGDRENYGYTF. The rearrangement uses TRBV9 and TRBJ1-2; 9 bases align to TRBD1. CDR3 size: 16 residues. Germline V gene data show CDR1 as SGDLS and CDR2 as YYNGEE. The ends lost 1 base at V and 2 bases at J; junction bases unmatched: 6. Complete variable domain (other parts from reference TRBV9 and TRBJ1-2): DSGVTQTPKHLITATGQRVTLRCSPRSGDLSVYWYQQSLDQGLQFLIQYYNGEERAKGNILERFSAQQFPDLHSELNLSSLELGDSALYFCASSVSGDRENYGYTFGSGTRLTVV.

The chain joins TRBV7-8 to TRBJ2-5; 9 bases fit TRBD2. The junction had 2 bases not matched to a gene; V was cut back by 8 bases and J by 10 bases. This CDR3 region has 10 residues. Per the germline V gene, CDR1 is SGHVS and CDR2 is FQNEAQ. The chain's CDR3 is CASVSGGQYF. CDR3 DNA: TGTGCCAGCGTTAGCGGGGGCCAGTACTTC.

The CDR3 sequence: CASTGQISYTEAFF. The CDR3 DNA reads TGTGCCAGCACCGGACAGATTTCTTACACTGAAGCTTTCTTT. The rearrangement joins TRBV2 to TRBJ1-1; D is possibly TRBD1 (6 bases). CDR1 is SNHLY and CDR2 is FYNNEI in the germline V gene. Trimming left V 7 bases short and J 3 bases short, with 15 bases between. The CDR3 has 14 amino acids.

Only a few counts were recorded for this clonotype. The rearrangement uses TRBV20-1 and TRBJ1-5; D is unclear. The V end was cut by 4 bases, the J end by 2 bases, with 6 bases between. This CDR3 is built from 12 residues. Germline V CDR1 and CDR2: DFQATT, SNEGSKA (reference sequence). This CDR3 is CSAKEGNQPQHF. Written as DNA, the CDR3 is TGCAGTGCTAAGGAGGGCAATCAGCCCCAGCATTTT.